Detailed here is one T cell receptor beta chain. The antigen is undetermined. These data come from a study of T cell responses to AZD1222 COVID-19 vaccine. Regarding the study as a whole: White British donors predominated, females outnumbered males, and clonal diversity was possibly underestimated.

Method: immunoSEQ multiplex PCR; TCRdb's copy keeps in-frame clones and lacks some. The table has tens of thousands of clones, around 91% seen once. This receptor was identified in an adult in good health. The sequencing here drew on peripheral blood, taken on day 0 of AZD1222 vaccination.

This CDR3 is CASSPSSGQNTEAFF. Written as DNA, the CDR3 is TGTGCCAGTAGCCCCTCATCAGGACAGAACACTGAAGCTTTCTTT. The chain combines TRBV19 with TRBJ1-1; TRBD1 is a possible D gene (5 bases). Germline lookup yields CDR1 LNHDA and CDR2 SQIVND (reference sequence). V was shortened by 6 bases and J by 1 base, with 15 bases between the two germline ends. This CDR3 contains 15 residues.